Reported below is one TCR beta chain. As yet, its antigen is unknown. CDR1 SGDLS and CDR2 YYNGEE come from the germline V gene. V was clipped by 4 bases and J by 7 bases; unmatched bases: 6. This CDR3 spans 14 amino acids. This specimen comes from a study of T cell responses to AZD1222 COVID-19 vaccine. Study-wide results and caveats: Reports say nearly half of spike-specific TCRs go after unmutated variant regions. Donors in the cohort were predominantly white British and more often female, and clonal diversity was possibly underestimated. Spike-specific TCR depth and breadth grew after two AZD1222 doses.

Profiled with immunoSEQ multiplex PCR; TCRdb holds only in-frame clones, not every one. The sample holds approximately 130,000 clones; about 88% are singletons and the top ten take 2.5% to 3.5%. This chain joins TRBV9 and TRBJ2-7, with 12 positions matching TRBD2. Sequencing used peripheral blood, obtained 28 days after the second AZD1222 dose. This clonotype originated in an adult who received the AZD1222 COVID-19 vaccine. CDR3 residues: CASSLRTSGVEQYF. Written as DNA, the CDR3 is TGTGCCAGCAGCCTACGGACTAGCGGGGTGGAGCAGTACTTC.